The 28 T cell receptor beta chains listed next were all sequenced from one sample in a study of Ad26.COV2.S vaccination and SARS-CoV-2 variants. Data came from immunoSEQ multiplex PCR; TCRdb stores just in-frame clones and leaves some out. The table has about 470,000 clones, around 91% seen once. Treatment indicated: some 20 received Ad26.COV2.S at low or high dose, single or two shots; several received placebo; per-sample allocation not given. Material that was analyzed had been drawn on day 63 after the first vaccine or placebo injection. Sequences were derived from peripheral blood, sampled in a trial of Ad26.COV2.S vaccine versus placebo. All receptors come from a person between 18 and 60 years old who received the Ad26.COV2.S COVID-19 vaccine or a placebo.

This clone was found once. V is TRBV19 and J is TRBJ1-3; 8 positions match TRBD1. The ends lost 1 base at V and 4 bases at J; junction bases unmatched: 3. This CDR3 is built from 15 residues. Germline V CDR1 and CDR2: LNHDA, SQIVND (reference sequence). CDR3 in amino acids: CASSIAGGRGNTIYF. The CDR3 DNA sequence: TGTGCCAGTAGTATAGCAGGGGGCCGCGGAAACACCATATATTTT.

This rearrangement joins TRBV28 to TRBJ2-7; no definite D call. The V end was cut by 6 bases, the J end by 3 bases, with 6 bases between. Germline assignment: CDR1 MDHEN and CDR2 SYDVKM. CDR3 length equals 11 residues. The CDR3 is CASRLHYEQYF. The DNA of the CDR3 is TGTGCCAGCAGATTACACTACGAGCAGTACTTC. The variable domain in full, with the rest retrieved from reference TRBV28 and TRBJ2-7, is DVKVTQSSRYLVKRTGEKVFLECVQDMDHENMFWYRQDPGLGLRLIYFSYDVKMKEKGDIPEGYSVSREKKERFSLILESASTNQTSMYLCASRLHYEQYFGPGTRLTVT.

The gene calls are TRBV29-1 and TRBJ2-7; D may match TRBD1 or TRBD2 (5 bases each). Germline CDR1 SQVTM, CDR2 ANQGSEA. The CDR3 covers 13 residues. Trimming took off 6 bases at V and 1 base at J, with 13 bases between the two ends. As DNA, the CDR3 is TGCAGCGTAAGGGACGGACGATCCTACGAGCAGTACTTC. Translated, it gives CSVRDGRSYEQYF.

The rearrangement links TRBV28 to TRBJ1-2; the D is unclear. CDR1 is MDHEN and CDR2 is SYDVKM in the germline V gene. Trimming shortened V by 1 base and J by 2 bases, and 11 bases separated the two germline ends. The CDR3 length is 15 residues. The CDR3 reads CASSLLPQVNYGYTF. Written as DNA, the CDR3 is TGTGCCAGCAGTTTATTACCCCAGGTCAACTATGGCTACACCTTC.

The chain carries TRBV6-1 and TRBJ1-5; D is unclear. Deletions cut 3 bases from V and 0 bases from J, with 12 bases between. CDR3 length equals 16 residues. Looked up from germline, CDR1 is MNHNS and CDR2 is SASEGT. The CDR3 region is CASSESATYSNQPQHF. DNA for the CDR3: TGTGCCAGCAGTGAGTCAGCGACCTATAGCAATCAGCCCCAGCATTTT.

This chain joins TRBV6-4 and TRBJ2-7; 9 bases map to TRBD1. Germline V gene data show CDR1 as MRHNA and CDR2 as SNTAGT. The trim removed 4 bases at V and 3 bases at J, leaving 1 base unmatched. This CDR3 region has 13 residues. The CDR3 bases are TGTGCCAGCAGTGTGGACAGGGGCTACGAGCAGTACTTC. It specifies CASSVDRGYEQYF.

The chain links TRBV7-9 to TRBJ2-1; 8 positions agree with TRBD2. Trimming took 3 bases from V and 6 from J; bases not matched to a gene: 7. The germline V gene encodes CDR1 SEHNR and CDR2 FQNEAQ (reference sequence). This CDR3 is 15 amino acids long. CDR3 sequence: CASSFYAGTSNEQFF. The CDR3 region has the DNA TGTGCCAGCAGCTTTTACGCCGGGACTAGCAATGAGCAGTTCTTC.

The chain uses TRBV29-1 and TRBJ2-5; D ambiguous. The ends were cut back, 1 base at V and 2 bases at J, with 8 bases in the middle. The CDR3 runs to 13 residues. Germline CDR1 reads SQVTM; CDR2 reads ANQGSEA. DNA for the CDR3: TGCAGCGTTGAAGGTCGCTTTCAAGAGACCCAGTACTTC. As protein: CSVEGRFQETQYF. Full variable domain (rest looked up from reference TRBV29-1 and TRBJ2-5): SAVISQKPSRDICQRGTSLTIQCQVDSQVTMMFWYRQQPGQSLTLIATANQGSEATYESGFVIDKFPISRPNLTFSTLTVSNMSPEDSSIYLCSVEGRFQETQYFGPGTRLLVL.

The J gene is TRBJ2-3, the V gene TRBV7-9; D is unclear. The CDR3 is 12 residues long. Germline loops: CDR1 SEHNR, CDR2 FQNEAQ (reference sequence). V dropped 4 bases and J dropped 9 bases, with 11 bases sitting between them. This CDR3 reads CASSSDLRTQYF. The CDR3 bases are TGTGCCAGCAGCTCGGACCTCCGCACGCAGTATTTT.

The chain joins TRBV30 to TRBJ2-5; D uncertain. The CDR3 extends over 14 amino acids. With 2 bases removed from V and 5 bases from J, the gap between germline ends came to 15 bases. Germline V CDR1 and CDR2: GTSNPN, SVGIG (reference sequence). CDR3 nucleotides: TGTGCCTGGAGTCAAAGTGTGGGAAGGGAGACCCAGTACTTC. It encodes CAWSQSVGRETQYF.

The genes are TRBV25-1 and TRBJ2-3, with D unclear. This CDR3 contains 15 residues. Germline V gives CDR1 MGHDK, CDR2 SYGVNS. V was pared by 3 bases and J by 0 bases, with 10 bases between. CDR3 region: CASSDTSASTDTQYF. In DNA form, the CDR3 reads TGTGCCAGCAGTGATACCTCCGCTAGCACAGATACGCAGTATTTT. The entire variable domain, with the rest obtained from reference TRBV25-1 and TRBJ2-3, is as follows: EADIYQTPRYLVIGTGKKITLECSQTMGHDKMYWYQQDPGMELHLIHYSYGVNSTEKGDLSSESTVSRIRTEHFPLTLESARPSHTSQYLCASSDTSASTDTQYFGPGTRLTVL.

This chain uses TRBV15 with TRBJ2-3, with 11 bases matching TRBD2. The CDR3 has 17 amino acids. Germline loops: CDR1 LNHNV, CDR2 YYDKDF (reference sequence). V was clipped by 5 bases and J by 1 base; unmatched bases: 8. The CDR3 DNA reads TGTGCCACCAGCGGAATTAGCGGGAGGGTACGCACAGATACGCAGTATTTT. Amino acids: CATSGISGRVRTDTQYF.

The chain links TRBV18 to TRBJ1-2; 8 bases fit TRBD1. Trimming removed 4 bases from V and 4 bases from J; junction bases left unmatched: 8. Germline CDR1 is KGHSH and CDR2 is LQKENI. This CDR3 has 15 amino acids. The DNA for the CDR3 is TGTGCCAGCTCACAAGAAAGGGACAGGAGCTATGGCTACACCTTC. It yields the protein CASSQERDRSYGYTF.

The chain uses TRBV7-9 and TRBJ1-3; no firm D call. The germline V gene encodes CDR1 SEHNR and CDR2 FQNEAQ (reference sequence). Trimming took off 5 bases at V and 4 bases at J, with 15 bases between the two ends. The CDR3 loop spans 15 amino acids. CDR3 protein: CASSPFWDIGNTIYF. CDR3 nucleotide sequence: TGTGCCAGCAGCCCTTTCTGGGATATAGGAAACACCATATATTTT.

This chain joins TRBV6-2 or TRBV6-3 and TRBJ2-3, with D hard to call. V was pared by 2 bases and J by 1 base, with 1 base between. The CDR3 is 12 amino acids. The germline CDR1 and CDR2 sequences are MNHEY and SVGEGT. CDR3 bases: TGTGCCAGCAGTTACGGCACAGATACGCAGTATTTT. It specifies CASSYGTDTQYF.

This clone has a single count. V and J are TRBV5-1 and TRBJ2-6, with 7 positions matching TRBD1. Germline CDR1 and CDR2: SGHRS and YFSETQ. With V trimmed by 4 bases and J by 0 bases, 1 base remained unmatched. The CDR3 extends over 15 amino acids. The CDR3 bases are TGCGCCAGCAGCGGGGACAGCTCTGGGGCCAACGTCCTGACTTTC. This codes for CASSGDSSGANVLTF.

The V and J genes are TRBV30 and TRBJ2-1, with TRBD2 matching 12 bases. The germline CDR1 and CDR2 sequences are GTSNPN and SVGIG (reference sequence). With 3 bases clipped from V and 8 bases from J, the junction kept 5 bases outside the gene matches. The CDR3 is 14 residues long. The chain's CDR3 is CAWSLLAGGHEQFF. The CDR3 nucleotides are TGTGCCTGGAGCCTACTAGCGGGAGGCCATGAGCAGTTCTTC.

This chain uses TRBV6-6 with TRBJ2-7, with 7 bases that match TRBD1. V shed 4 bases, J shed 5 bases, and the junction held 11 bases outside the gene matches. The CDR3 sequence is 15 residues long. Germline V gives CDR1 MNHNY, CDR2 SVGAGI (reference sequence). CDR3 in DNA: TGTGCCAGCAGTTCCTTCGACAGGGAGATCGACGAGCAGTACTTC. This codes for CASSSFDREIDEQYF.

This chain joins TRBV28 and TRBJ1-3, with D possibly being TRBD1 (6 bases). Trimming pared 5 bases from V and 7 bases from J, leaving 18 bases between. The CDR3 is 15 amino acids. Germline V gene data show CDR1 as MDHEN and CDR2 as SYDVKM. This CDR3 reads CASSGTLQGWNTIYF. In nucleotides, the CDR3 is TGTGCCAGCAGTGGAACATTACAGGGTTGGAACACCATATATTTT.

This clone was recorded only once. V gene TRBV6-2 or TRBV6-3 combines with J gene TRBJ2-3; D is possibly TRBD1 or TRBD2 (6 bases each). Germline CDR1 reads MNHEY; CDR2 reads SVGEGT. This CDR3 spans 17 amino acids. The ends were cut back, 5 bases at V and 5 bases at J, with 23 bases in the middle. CDR3 loop: CASSQLGRVGGGDTQYF. Written as DNA, the CDR3 is TGTGCCAGCAGTCAGTTAGGGAGAGTAGGGGGAGGAGATACGCAGTATTTT.

The V gene is TRBV27, the J gene TRBJ2-7; 8 bases map to TRBD1. J lost 7 bases, V lost 1 base, and 6 bases had no gene match. The CDR3 contains 14 residues. Germline CDR1 MNHEY, CDR2 SMNVEV (reference sequence). In DNA form, the CDR3 reads TGTGCCAGCAGTTTATACCAGGGGGCAGAGGAGCAGTACTTC. Amino acids: CASSLYQGAEEQYF.

This clone was seen more than once but under ten times. This chain links TRBV3-1 (or the pseudogene TRBV3-2) with TRBJ1-1; TRBD1 is a possible D gene (5 bases). There are 13 residues in the CDR3. V lost 4 bases and J lost 6, with 12 bases in between. Germline V lookup: CDR1 LGHDT, CDR2 YNNKEL (reference sequence). The CDR3 region is CASSLGRGAEAFF. The CDR3 bases are TGTGCCAGCAGCCTTGGAAGGGGAGCTGAAGCTTTCTTT.

V gene TRBV11-2 combines with J gene TRBJ2-5; D is perhaps TRBD2 (6 bases). CDR1 SGHAT and CDR2 FQNNGV come from the germline V gene. V was shortened by 3 bases and J by 3 bases, with 8 bases between the two germline ends. The CDR3 runs to 13 residues. The CDR3 DNA is TGTGCCAGCAGCTTGGGGGGAGAAGAGACCCAGTACTTC. Protein product: CASSLGGEETQYF.

The chain combines TRBV18 with TRBJ2-3; no reliable D call. This CDR3 has 13 amino acids. CDR1 is KGHSH and CDR2 is LQKENI in the germline V gene. Trimming left V 3 bases short and J 8 bases short, with 12 bases between. CDR3 loop: CASSPLASTTQYF. DNA for the CDR3: TGTGCCAGCTCACCGTTAGCCAGTACTACGCAGTATTTT.

The V gene is TRBV11-2, the J gene TRBJ2-1; no clear D gene. Germline lookup yields CDR1 SGHAT and CDR2 FQNNGV. The CDR3 is 14 amino acids. V dropped 5 bases and J dropped 2 bases, with 10 bases sitting between them. The CDR3 protein is CASSPRTTYNEQFF. The CDR3 DNA follows: TGTGCCAGCAGCCCTCGTACCACCTACAATGAGCAGTTCTTC.

J is TRBJ1-6 and V is TRBV30, with D unresolved. The CDR3 covers 10 residues. Germline V gives CDR1 GTSNPN, CDR2 SVGIG (reference sequence). Trimming removed 0 bases from V and 9 bases from J, with 0 bases in between. The CDR3 DNA follows: TGTGCCTGGAGTGTTTCACCCCTCCACTTT. Protein: CAWSVSPLHF.

This chain joins TRBV6-6 and TRBJ2-7; D call uncertain. Germline CDR1 is MNHNY and CDR2 is SVGAGI (reference sequence). Between the trimmed V and J ends, which lost 2 bases and 2 bases, there was a span of 7 bases. The CDR3 length is 13 residues. The CDR3 here is CASSYHGTYEQYF. CDR3 bases: TGTGCCAGCAGTTACCACGGAACCTACGAGCAGTACTTC.

The chain has TRBV13 and TRBJ2-7; D is perhaps TRBD1 or TRBD2 (6 bases each). Per the germline V gene, CDR1 is PRHDT and CDR2 is FYEKMQ (reference sequence). The CDR3 is 15 residues long. V lost 4 bases, J lost 4 bases, and 17 bases lay in between. The CDR3: CASSSRSGAVYEQYF. The CDR3, as DNA: TGTGCCAGCAGCTCCCGGTCGGGGGCGGTATACGAGCAGTACTTC.